These 9 T cell receptor beta chains share one sample of origin, sequenced in a study of CD8 T cells in ankylosing spondylitis. Regarding the study as a whole: Characteristic, it appeared, of ankylosing spondylitis blood was a TCR beta motif of eight or nine highly homologous variants.

For these receptors, no antigen is known. Using its own MiXCR run on the 5' RACE reads, TCRdb lists one record per CDR3 protein. The sample lists 450,000 to 550,000 distinct CDR3 sequences, about 5% occurring once. Material for sequencing was blood, either unsorted or a sorted T cell fraction (not recorded which). Receptor source: a male donor with ankylosing spondylitis.

This clonotype was observed a handful of times. The chain links TRBV7-6 to TRBJ2-1; 8 nucleotides match TRBD1. From germline, CDR1 is SGHVS and CDR2 FNYEAQ. The CDR3 consists of 15 residues. J gave up 2 bases and V 4 bases, and 4 bases lay outside the gene matches. The CDR3 nucleotides read TGTGCCAGCAGCTCCAAACAGGGGGCCTACAATGAGCAGTTCTTC. It translates to CASSSKQGAYNEQFF.

Ten or more counts support this clonotype. J is TRBJ1-1 and V is TRBV12-3 or TRBV12-4; D is possibly TRBD1 (5 bases). The CDR3 totals 14 residues. Trimming cost V 3 bases and J 0 bases, with 8 bases left between them. The CDR3 sequence: CASSFQGVNTEAFF. CDR3 nucleotides: TGTGCCAGCAGTTTTCAAGGGGTGAACACTGAAGCTTTCTTT.

Many counts were recorded for this clonotype. The chain employs TRBV9 and TRBJ2-7, with TRBD2 as a possible D gene (6 bases). CDR3 length: 14 amino acids. V was shortened by 0 bases and J by 4 bases, with 11 bases between the two germline ends. Germline lookup yields CDR1 SGDLS and CDR2 YYNGEE. The CDR3 loop is CASSVGRAVYEQYF. The CDR3 DNA follows: TGTGCCAGCAGCGTAGGGAGGGCGGTGTACGAGCAGTACTTC.

The table lists this clonotype with many counts. The chain carries TRBV7-9 and TRBJ1-2, with 8 bases matching TRBD1. The CDR3 consists of 12 residues. Germline V CDR1 and CDR2: SEHNR, FQNEAQ (reference sequence). V lost 10 bases and J lost 4; bases outside the gene matches: 5. CDR3 loop: CAIDRGAYGYTF. The CDR3 nucleotides read TGTGCCATCGACAGGGGAGCCTATGGCTACACCTTC.

This clonotype was observed at least ten times. J is TRBJ2-6 and V is TRBV11-2; tentative D call: TRBD1 (6 bases). This CDR3 spans 15 amino acids. Trimming removed 5 bases from V and 2 bases from J, with 10 bases in between. The V gene's germline CDR1 is SGHAT and CDR2 FQNNGV. In DNA form, the CDR3 reads TGTGCCAGCAGCCTAGGGGGTGCTGGGGCCAACGTCCTGACTTTC. Protein product: CASSLGGAGANVLTF.

This clonotype has a count of ten or more. This chain uses TRBV3-1 with TRBJ1-2; D gene ambiguous. Per germline, CDR1 LGHDT and CDR2 YNNKEL (reference sequence). V lost 0 bases, J lost 7 bases, and 12 bases lay in between. The CDR3 totals 14 residues. DNA for the CDR3: TGTGCCAGCAGCCAAGATTGGGAATATGGTGGCTACACCTTC. It yields the protein CASSQDWEYGGYTF.

This clonotype showed up many times. The V gene is TRBV27, the J gene TRBJ1-3; D unclear. CDR3 length: 15 residues. Germline V CDR1 and CDR2: MNHEY, SMNVEV (reference sequence). V lost 6 bases and J lost 0, with 12 bases in between. The CDR3 sequence is CASSIMGSSGNTIYF. The CDR3 nucleotides read TGTGCCAGCAGCATAATGGGCAGCTCTGGAAACACCATATATTTT.

At least ten counts were recorded for this clonotype. The chain uses TRBV5-1 and TRBJ2-3, with TRBD1 identical over 11 bases. J was trimmed by 5 bases and V by 2 bases; bases with no gene match: 4. Per germline, CDR1 SGHRS and CDR2 YFSETQ. CDR3 length: 15 amino acids. The DNA for the CDR3 is TGCGCCAGCAGCTTAATGGGACAGGGGGTAGATACGCAGTATTTT. This gives the protein CASSLMGQGVDTQYF.

This clonotype was recorded many times. The genes are TRBV7-2 and TRBJ1-1; D gene unclear. Trimming shortened V by 5 bases and J by 8 bases, and 9 bases separated the two germline ends. The CDR3 runs 11 residues. CDR1 SGHTA and CDR2 FQGNSA come from the germline V gene. The CDR3 loop is CASSPFLEAFF. CDR3 sequence (DNA): TGTGCCAGCAGCCCATTTTTAGAAGCTTTCTTT.